This T cell receptor beta chain was captured in a study of shared clonotypes between healthy human individuals. Study findings and constraints: Rarefaction showed sorted-subset sequencing was incomplete despite large depth.

Naive-designated CD8 cells lacked CD45RO, were positively enriched for CCR7, and omitted terminally differentiated effector memory CD45RA+ cells. Germline values: CDR1 MDHEN, CDR2 SYDVKM. The CDR3 is 14 amino acids. V lost 8 bases, J lost 3 bases, and 10 bases stayed unmatched. About this clone itself: Its antigen is unknown.

Data came from immunoSEQ multiplex PCR; TCRdb stores just in-frame clones and leaves some out. The sample contains hundreds of thousands of clones, 90% to 95% of which appear only once. The clonotype originates from a woman in her twenties or thirties in good health. The J gene is TRBJ2-7, the V gene TRBV28; 7 bases match TRBD1. The sequenced sample was naive CD8+ T cells sorted from blood. The CDR3 region is CASAPRDRIYEQYF. CDR3 bases: TGTGCCAGCGCACCTCGGGACAGAATCTACGAGCAGTACTTC.